This TCR beta chain was retrieved from a study of T-cell reconstitution after alpha-beta-depleted transplantation in children. Unique molecular identifiers were used to barcode this TCRbeta library. In TCRdb, the PCR reads were re-called with MiXCR into one record per CDR3 protein. Of nearly 550,000 distinct CDR3 sequences listed, approximately 20% are singletons. V was shortened by 6 bases and J by 6 bases, with 14 bases between the two germline ends. There are 14 residues in the CDR3. This chain links TRBV12-3 or TRBV12-4 with TRBJ2-2, with D unclear. The sequence derives from a human donor who donated a stem cell graft to a child with acute lymphoblastic leukemia. The sample consisted of PBMCs from the stem cell graft donor, taken from the stem cell graft. The CDR3 reads CASSYHSLPGELFF. The CDR3 region has the DNA TGTGCCAGCAGCTACCATAGCTTGCCCGGGGAGCTGTTTTTT.